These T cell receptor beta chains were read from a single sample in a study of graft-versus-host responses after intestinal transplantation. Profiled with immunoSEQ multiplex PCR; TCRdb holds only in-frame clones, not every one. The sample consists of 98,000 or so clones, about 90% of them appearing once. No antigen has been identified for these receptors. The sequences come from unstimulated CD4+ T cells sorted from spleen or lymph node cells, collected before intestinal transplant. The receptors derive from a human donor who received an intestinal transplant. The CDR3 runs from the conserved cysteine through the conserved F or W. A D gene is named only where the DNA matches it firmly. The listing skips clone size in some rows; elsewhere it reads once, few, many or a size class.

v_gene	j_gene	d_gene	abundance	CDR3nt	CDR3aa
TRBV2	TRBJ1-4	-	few	TGTGCCAGCTTACGGGACCAGGCAAATGAAAAACTGTTTTTT	CASLRDQANEKLFF
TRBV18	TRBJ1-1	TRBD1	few	TGTGCCAGCTCACCGAACAGGGGGGGTACTGAAGCTTTCTTT	CASSPNRGGTEAFF
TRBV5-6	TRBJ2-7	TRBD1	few	TGTGCCAGCAGGCAGGGACAGGGGACCCCCTACGAGCAGTACTTC	CASRQGQGTPYEQYF
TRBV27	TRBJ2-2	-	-	TGTGCCAGCAGTCAGCGCCAGGGACGGCCCGCGAACACCGGGGAGCTGTTTTTT	CASSQRQGRPANTGELFF
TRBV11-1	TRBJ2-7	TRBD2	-	TGTGCCAGCAGCCCGCCCTTGGGGTCGACTAGCGGTTACGAGCAGTACTTC	CASSPPLGSTSGYEQYF
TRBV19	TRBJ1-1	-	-	TGTGCCAGTAGAATACAGGGTATGAACACTGAAGCTTTCTTT	CASRIQGMNTEAFF
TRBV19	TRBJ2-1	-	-	TGTGCCAGTAGTATTTACAGGGATGAGCAGTTCTTC	CASSIYRDEQFF
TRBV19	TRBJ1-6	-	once	TGTGCCAGTAGGCAGGGGAGTTCACCCCTCCACTTT	CASRQGSSPLHF
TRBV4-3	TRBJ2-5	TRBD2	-	TGCGCCAGCAGCCAAACGACTAGCGGGGGGCAAGAGACCCAGTACTTC	CASSQTTSGGQETQYF
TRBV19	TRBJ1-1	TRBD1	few	TGTGCCAGTAGTAAGGAGCGACAGGGGCAGGTTGAAGCTTTCTTT	CASSKERQGQVEAFF
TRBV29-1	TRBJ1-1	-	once	TGCAGCGTTGGGGGGACCGAGGTGGGACTGAACACTGAAGCTTTCTTT	CSVGGTEVGLNTEAFF
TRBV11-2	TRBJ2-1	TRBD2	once	TGTGCCAGCAGCTCGGTTGGGACTAGCGAGAGTAATGAGCAGTTCTTC	CASSSVGTSESNEQFF
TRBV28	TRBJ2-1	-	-	TGTGCCAGCGACACCGGGTATACCGATGAGCAGTTCTTC	CASDTGYTDEQFF
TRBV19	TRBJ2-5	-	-	TGTGCCAGTAAGAGAAGCTTCCAAGAGACCCAGTACTTC	CASKRSFQETQYF
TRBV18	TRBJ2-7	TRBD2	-	TGTGCCAGCTCACCACCGGGGGGGAAGGGCTACGAGCAGTACTTC	CASSPPGGKGYEQYF